This T cell receptor (beta chain) is drawn from a study of blood T cell repertoires in COVID-19. On the study more broadly: Spain, Italy and the United States supplied samples that represented acute and convalescent COVID-19.

The V and J ends lost 7 bases and 3 bases respectively, with 16 bases between them. Germline values: CDR1 LNHDA, CDR2 SQIVND (reference sequence). The CDR3 covers 15 residues. Data came from immunoSEQ multiplex PCR; TCRdb stores just in-frame clones and leaves some out. The profile shows 300,000 to 350,000 clones, nearly 90% of them singletons. This TCR came from a young woman with acute COVID-19. This chain joins TRBV19 and TRBJ2-1; D is ambiguous. The sample taken for sequencing was PBMCs or T cells enriched from blood (not recorded which). The CDR3, as DNA: TGTGCCAGTACCCCTCGTCGCGTAGACTACAATGAGCAGTTCTTC. Its protein is CASTPRRVDYNEQFF.